This is a list of T cell receptor beta chains from one sample in a study of technical replicates of blood from several donors. Libraries were prepared by immunoSEQ multiplex PCR; TCRdb keeps only in-frame clonotypes and omits some of them. Here the sample spans more than 90,000 clones, 96% being singletons. The sample was T cells isolated from PBMCs. These receptor sequences come from a human donor in good health. Both conserved end residues are part of each CDR3. Clone size is stated in some rows and not others, as once, few, many or a class when expanded.

j_call clone_size v_call cdr3_aa
TRBJ2-4 . TRBV2 CASSEARSGSGGKNIQYF
TRBJ2-7 . TRBV15 CATSRDQGSEQYF
TRBJ1-1 . TRBV11-2 CASSSPWGEGVWVTEAFF
TRBJ2-1 . TRBV7-3 CASSLRLMGTSVGNEQFF
TRBJ2-2 once TRBV11-3 CASSPHRGSGELFF
TRBJ1-2 once TRBV27 CASSLLGGGGYTF
TRBJ2-3 once TRBV25-1 CASSDSGGGTDTQYF
TRBJ2-1 . TRBV5-5 CASRKPGQGAHEQFF
TRBJ1-5 . TRBV27 CASSYGLNQPQHF
TRBJ1-1 few TRBV4-1 CASSRPTGDTEAFF
TRBJ2-7 . TRBV19 CASGAWDSYEQYF
TRBJ2-3 . TRBV27 CASSVVGLSTDTQYF
TRBJ2-7 . TRBV5-6 CASSLFQGAYEQYF
TRBJ2-1 . TRBV19 CASSIGGTSGRFF
TRBJ2-5 few TRBV7-8 CASSSEETQYF
TRBJ2-7 once TRBV5-5 CASRPGTGVYEQYF
TRBJ2-4 . TRBV6-5 CASSPRTGDRHIQYF
TRBJ1-4 . TRBV28 CASSLPGYANEKLFF
TRBJ1-5 . TRBV19 CASSTTGGPYQPQHF
TRBJ2-1 . TRBV4-1 CASSQRTGERDNEQFF
TRBJ1-6 . TRBV30 CAWSQGHNSPLHF
TRBJ2-1 . TRBV6-5 CASSYSSGGGYNEQFF